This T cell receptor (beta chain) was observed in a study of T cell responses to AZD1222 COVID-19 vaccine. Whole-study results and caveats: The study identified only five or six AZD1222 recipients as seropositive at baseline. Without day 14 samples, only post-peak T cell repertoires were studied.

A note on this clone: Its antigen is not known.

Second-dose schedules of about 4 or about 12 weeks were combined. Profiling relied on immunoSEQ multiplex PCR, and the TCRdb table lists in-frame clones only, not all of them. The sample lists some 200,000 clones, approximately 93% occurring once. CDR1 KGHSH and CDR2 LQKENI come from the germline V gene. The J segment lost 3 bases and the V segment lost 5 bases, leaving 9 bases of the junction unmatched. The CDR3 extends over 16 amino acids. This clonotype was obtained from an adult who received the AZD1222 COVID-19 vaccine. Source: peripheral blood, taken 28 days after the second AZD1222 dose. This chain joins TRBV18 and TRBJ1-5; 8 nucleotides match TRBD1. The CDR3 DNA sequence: TGTGCCAGCTCAACAACGTACAGGGGGTCCAATCAGCCCCAGCATTTT. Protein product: CASSTTYRGSNQPQHF.